This is a list of T cell receptor beta chains from one sample in a study of T-cell memory formation after mild COVID-19. TCRdb itself ran the 5' RACE reads through MiXCR, one entry per CDR3 protein. The sample contains roughly 130,000 distinct CDR3 sequences, more than 15% of which appear only once. The sequencing sample was made of PBMCs or a T cell subset sorted from them (not recorded which). These TCRs come from a man aged 18 to 29 who had mild COVID-19 (a few samples of this study predate the infection). Cell type and time point are not known. CDR3s include the opening cysteine and the closing phenylalanine or tryptophan.

j_call: TRBJ2-1
v_call: TRBV11-2
cdr3_length: 14
cdr3_aa: CASSTQGDYNEQFF

j_call: TRBJ2-2
v_call: TRBV4-1
cdr3_length: 15
cdr3_aa: CASSLRTDNTGELFF

j_call: TRBJ2-5
v_call: TRBV20-1
cdr3_length: 11
cdr3_aa: CSASPEETQYF

j_call: TRBJ2-5
v_call: TRBV5-1
cdr3_length: 15
cdr3_aa: CASSLFPGGGETQYF

j_call: TRBJ2-2
v_call: TRBV5-1
cdr3_length: 15
cdr3_aa: CASSLLTANTGELFF

j_call: TRBJ1-6
v_call: TRBV4-3
cdr3_length: 13
cdr3_aa: CASSQGTDSPLHF

j_call: TRBJ2-7
v_call: TRBV29-1
cdr3_length: 12
cdr3_aa: CSAWDTFGEQYF

j_call: TRBJ2-3
v_call: TRBV20-1
cdr3_length: 14
cdr3_aa: CSARDGRYTDTQYF

j_call: TRBJ1-2
v_call: TRBV7-2
cdr3_length: 16
cdr3_aa: CASSSIAGTGGTGYTF

j_call: TRBJ1-4
v_call: TRBV4-3
cdr3_length: 17
cdr3_aa: CASSQQPRQGGREKLFF

j_call: TRBJ2-6
v_call: TRBV2
cdr3_length: 15
cdr3_aa: CASSGDRAGANVLTF

j_call: TRBJ1-1
v_call: TRBV5-1
cdr3_length: 15
cdr3_aa: CASSRDGQGATEAFF

j_call: TRBJ2-1
v_call: TRBV4-3
cdr3_length: 15
cdr3_aa: CASSQHQGGYNEQFF

j_call: TRBJ1-3
v_call: TRBV7-2
cdr3_length: 14
cdr3_aa: CASSRDTLENTIYF

j_call: TRBJ2-1
v_call: TRBV6-5
cdr3_length: 15
cdr3_aa: CASSYHGTRYNEQFF

j_call: TRBJ2-5
v_call: TRBV7-2
cdr3_length: 14
cdr3_aa: CASSLGHGQETQYF

j_call: TRBJ2-1
v_call: TRBV9
cdr3_length: 16
cdr3_aa: CASSVSGGVSYNEQFF

j_call: TRBJ1-5
v_call: TRBV7-9
cdr3_length: 13
cdr3_aa: CAWSRGPNQPQHF

j_call: TRBJ2-5
v_call: TRBV12-3/TRBV12-4
cdr3_length: 13
cdr3_aa: CASSFGVSETQYF

j_call: TRBJ2-5
v_call: TRBV27
cdr3_length: 13
cdr3_aa: CASSFSSRETQYF

j_call: TRBJ2-3
v_call: TRBV12-3/TRBV12-4
cdr3_length: 16
cdr3_aa: CASTSWSGGAGDTQYF

j_call: TRBJ2-3
v_call: TRBV5-8
cdr3_length: 17
cdr3_aa: CASSLVARTLRPDTQYF

j_call: TRBJ2-7
v_call: TRBV4-2
cdr3_length: 15
cdr3_aa: CASSQDWSREYEQYF

j_call: TRBJ1-5
v_call: TRBV19
cdr3_length: 16
cdr3_aa: CASSTGGVPVNQPQHF

j_call: TRBJ2-2
v_call: TRBV7-3
cdr3_length: 13
cdr3_aa: CASEDRNTGELFF

j_call: TRBJ2-3
v_call: TRBV6-1
cdr3_length: 14
cdr3_aa: CASSHERLADTQYF

j_call: TRBJ2-3
v_call: TRBV7-3
cdr3_length: 14
cdr3_aa: CASSIAGGTDTQYF

j_call: TRBJ2-3
v_call: TRBV19
cdr3_length: 14
cdr3_aa: CASSNSGGANTQYF

j_call: TRBJ1-2
v_call: TRBV12-3/TRBV12-4
cdr3_length: 16
cdr3_aa: CASSDLRYRGRSGYTF

j_call: TRBJ2-5
v_call: TRBV12-3/TRBV12-4
cdr3_length: 14
cdr3_aa: CASSLRGQVETQYF

j_call: TRBJ2-7
v_call: TRBV20-1
cdr3_length: 12
cdr3_aa: CSLSGGHYEQYF

j_call: TRBJ1-1
v_call: TRBV6-5
cdr3_length: 15
cdr3_aa: CASRLTSTGTTEAFF

j_call: TRBJ2-7
v_call: TRBV10-3
cdr3_length: 14
cdr3_aa: CAIGLRGLFDEQYF

j_call: TRBJ1-1
v_call: TRBV4-1
cdr3_length: 13
cdr3_aa: CASSQDQWTEAFF

j_call: TRBJ2-5
v_call: TRBV12-3/TRBV12-4
cdr3_length: 15
cdr3_aa: CASSFGWQGDETQYF

j_call: TRBJ2-3
v_call: TRBV2
cdr3_length: 15
cdr3_aa: CASSEERGSTDTQYF

j_call: TRBJ2-5
v_call: TRBV7-2
cdr3_length: 14
cdr3_aa: CASSFGQGQETQYF

j_call: TRBJ2-7
v_call: TRBV6-5
cdr3_length: 12
cdr3_aa: CASSADTSEQYF

j_call: TRBJ2-2
v_call: TRBV29-1
cdr3_length: 14
cdr3_aa: CSVGTGGATGELFF

j_call: TRBJ1-5
v_call: TRBV2
cdr3_length: 15
cdr3_aa: CASMPGLDSNQPQHF

j_call: TRBJ1-2
v_call: TRBV6-2/TRBV6-3
cdr3_length: 13
cdr3_aa: CASSRGQNYGYTF

j_call: TRBJ2-2
v_call: TRBV4-3
cdr3_length: 17
cdr3_aa: CASSQDRWGTNTGELFF

j_call: TRBJ2-7
v_call: TRBV7-2
cdr3_length: 15
cdr3_aa: CASSLASGQAYEQYF

j_call: TRBJ2-3
v_call: TRBV20-1
cdr3_length: 16
cdr3_aa: CSAGTSGYFSTDTQYF

j_call: TRBJ1-2
v_call: TRBV6-1
cdr3_length: 15
cdr3_aa: CASSESGQGARGYTF

j_call: TRBJ1-2
v_call: TRBV28
cdr3_length: 12
cdr3_aa: CASSRGNYGYTF

j_call: TRBJ2-2
v_call: TRBV5-1
cdr3_length: 15
cdr3_aa: CASSLQQIPTGELFF

j_call: TRBJ1-1
v_call: TRBV29-1
cdr3_length: 14
cdr3_aa: CSVGTGQGNTEAFF

j_call: TRBJ1-6
v_call: TRBV4-1
cdr3_length: 16
cdr3_aa: CASSQRGLLGNSPLHF

j_call: TRBJ2-5
v_call: TRBV4-2
cdr3_length: 16
cdr3_aa: CASSRGSGGEGETQYF

j_call: TRBJ1-1
v_call: TRBV4-3
cdr3_length: 13
cdr3_aa: CASSRYRPSVAFF

j_call: TRBJ2-1
v_call: TRBV7-2
cdr3_length: 15
cdr3_aa: CASSLLRALYNEQFF

j_call: TRBJ2-3
v_call: TRBV3-1
cdr3_length: 16
cdr3_aa: CASSQASGGFTDTQYF

j_call: TRBJ2-5
v_call: TRBV7-3
cdr3_length: 15
cdr3_aa: CASSPKAVQRETQYF

j_call: TRBJ2-7
v_call: TRBV6-5
cdr3_length: 13
cdr3_aa: CASSYEQGYEQYF

j_call: TRBJ2-7
v_call: TRBV9
cdr3_length: 15
cdr3_aa: CASSVTGQYPYEQYF

j_call: TRBJ2-3
v_call: TRBV12-3/TRBV12-4
cdr3_length: 15
cdr3_aa: CASNPNGFSTDTQYF